Sequencing of this T cell receptor beta chain was carried out in a study of blood T cell repertoires in COVID-19 (dated by TCRdb to 2018 to 2020). For the wider study: The collaborator samples originated in the United States, Italy and Spain and spanned the acute and convalescent phases of COVID-19. The prospective study material was composed of cDNA or gDNA derived from T cells, B-cell-depleted T cells, or PBMCs. Deeply sampled blood TCRbeta repertoires from subjects exposed to, actively infected with, or recovered from COVID-19 were included in the dataset. The repertoires were released in a freely available public database intended as a resource for research on the immune response to SARS-CoV-2. Samples were obtained from the ongoing ImmuneRACE study (first 160 participants) and from 950 to 1,500 subjects provided by 6 global collaborators. A de-identified subject ID, COVID-19 status, age in years and sex were almost always included in the sample metadata. HLA class I and class II types, where available, came from metadata supplied by the sample provider rather than from assay-based typing.

The CDR3 numbers 16 residues from cysteine through phenylalanine. Just CDR3 DNA is preserved here, 48 bases in frame from base 1. The germline V gene supplies CDR1 KGHSH and CDR2 LQKENI. V lost 2 bases and J lost 1 base, and the count of bases not matched to a germline gene is 3. TCRbeta CDR3 regions were amplified from genomic DNA using the immunoSEQ Assay, a bias-controlled multiplex PCR. As for the authors' bioinformatics: Within the assay, amplification of reference gene primers was used to estimate how many nucleated cells each sample contained. To quantify the absolute abundance of each unique TCRbeta CDR3 rearrangement, sequence reads were collapsed and filtered. For each sample, productive Simpson clonality was calculated as the square root of Simpson's diversity index over productive rearrangements. Held by TCRdb, this immuneACCESS table contains in-frame sequences only and omits some clones. Under half of the omission traces to an unresolved V gene where checked; the cause of the rest is unknown. The V and J calls and clone size are taken from that table; D and trimming were inferred from the DNA. A total of about 340,000 clones appear in this sample, about 86% of them only once. Approximately 4.4% of the sample goes to the ten largest clones.

On this clone: Its antigen is unknown. There are no base qualities to consult, and no much larger clone falls within one base.

Participants in the prospective study were enrolled through a virtual design, were aged roughly 18 to 95 years, and lived in 24 United States geographic areas. Cohort assignment in the prospective study relied on participant-reported clinical history from a screening survey and a study questionnaire. Each participant in the prospective study had whole blood, serum and a nasopharyngeal or oropharyngeal swab collected by mobile phlebotomists. Additional blood draws and questionnaires over an approximately 2-month period could optionally be provided by prospective study participants. Prospective study blood samples were shipped either frozen or at room temperature before DNA extraction. Beyond this particular receptor, the publication reports: How much clinical and demographic metadata was included differed by source and by participant, and the metadata was provided uncurated.

The sample was PBMCs or T cells enriched from blood (not recorded which). This receptor was obtained from a woman aged 40 to 50 with acute COVID-19. The sequence links TRBV18 to TRBJ2-5, with 11 bases in between that match TRBD2. The DNA sequence is as follows: TGTGCCAGCTCACCAGGGACTAGCGGAACCCAAGAGACCCAGTACTTC. Its product reads: CASSPGTSGTQETQYF.